The next 8 T cell receptor beta chains were all read from a single sample in a study of blood T cell repertoires in COVID-19. Sequencing was performed with immunoSEQ multiplex PCR; in TCRdb, only in-frame clones are kept and a portion is missing. Of 140,000 to 150,000 clones in the sample, about 83% are singletons; the top ten hold 5.8%. The sequenced material came from PBMCs or T cells enriched from blood (not recorded which). The receptors come from a woman between 45 and 60 years old who had been exposed to COVID-19.

Only a few counts were recorded for this clone. The V gene is TRBV3-1 (or the pseudogene TRBV3-2), the J gene TRBJ1-4, with 9 bases lining up with TRBD1. V was clipped by 4 bases and J by 7 bases; unmatched bases: 7. CDR3 length: 15 residues. Germline V lookup: CDR1 LGHDT, CDR2 YNNKEL (reference sequence). The CDR3 DNA reads TGTGCCAGCAGCCCTGGACAGGGGTTTGGTGAAAAACTGTTTTTT. This translates into CASSPGQGFGEKLFF.

The chain couples TRBV6-5 to TRBJ1-6; D remains ambiguous. Germline CDR1 is MNHEY and CDR2 is SVGAGI. The CDR3 runs 15 residues. Trimming cost V 8 bases and J 9 bases, with 20 bases left between them. CDR3 loop: CASVPVAGSSSPLHF. CDR3 DNA sequence: TGTGCCAGCGTACCGGTGGCGGGGTCCTCTTCACCCCTCCACTTT.

V is TRBV2 and J is TRBJ2-5; 8 bases match TRBD2. The CDR3 length is 13 residues. Germline assignment: CDR1 SNHLY and CDR2 FYNNEI. V lost 8 bases and J lost 2; bases outside the gene matches: 4. CDR3 in DNA: TGTGCCAGCGCGGGGGGCCGGCAAGAGACCCAGTACTTC. It translates to CASAGGRQETQYF.

The rearrangement links TRBV19 to TRBJ1-5; possibly TRBD1 for D (6 bases). CDR3 length: 14 amino acids. V lost 3 bases and J 3 bases, leaving 9 bases between the germline ends. Germline-derived CDR1 and CDR2 are LNHDA and SQIVND (reference sequence). CDR3 in amino acids: CASSIRGNNQPQHF. DNA for the CDR3: TGTGCCAGTAGTATCAGGGGTAACAATCAGCCCCAGCATTTT.

The rearrangement links TRBV2 to TRBJ1-4; 7 bases agree with TRBD1. This CDR3 region has 14 residues. In germline, CDR1 is SNHLY, CDR2 FYNNEI. V shed 2 bases, J shed 10 bases, and the junction held 7 bases outside the gene matches. CDR3 sequence: CASSERQGRGKLFF. The CDR3 DNA reads TGTGCCAGCAGTGAACGACAGGGCCGTGGAAAACTGTTTTTT. Together with reference TRBV2 and TRBJ1-4, the CDR3 gives the full variable domain: EPEVTQTPSHQVTQMGQEVILRCVPISNHLYFYWYRQILGQKVEFLVSFYNNEISEKSEIFDDQFSVERPDGSNFTLKIRSTKLEDSAMYFCASSERQGRGKLFFGSGTQLSVL.

The chain carries TRBV7-9 and TRBJ1-1, with D possibly TRBD1 on 5 matching bases. From germline, CDR1 is SEHNR and CDR2 FQNEAQ (reference sequence). The CDR3 is 16 amino acids. V lost 2 bases and J lost 3, with 16 bases in between. The CDR3 DNA reads TGTGCCAGCAGCTTACTTCTGGGGAGGGGAGACACTGAAGCTTTCTTT. Translating gives CASSLLLGRGDTEAFF.

This rearrangement joins TRBV9 to TRBJ2-7; D not certain. V lost 7 bases and J 3 bases, leaving 14 bases between the germline ends. The CDR3 spans 13 residues. Germline CDR1 is SGDLS and CDR2 is YYNGEE. The CDR3 DNA sequence: TGTGCCAGCGGCTCAGGAAGCCTCTACGAGCAGTACTTC. Translating it yields CASGSGSLYEQYF.

The chain couples TRBV7-2 to TRBJ1-6, with a weak D call TRBD1 (5 bases). CDR1 and CDR2 from the germline V gene are SGHTA and FQGNSA. Trimming left V 1 base short and J 5 bases short, with 12 bases between. The CDR3 is 16 amino acids. This CDR3 reads CASSLGGPGNNSPLHF. The CDR3 nucleotides are TGTGCCAGCAGCTTAGGGGGTCCAGGGAATAATTCACCCCTCCACTTT.